This entry lists 24 T cell receptor beta chains sequenced from one sample in a study of blood T cell repertoires in COVID-19. TCRdb's copy holds only in-frame clones and misses some; the assay was immunoSEQ multiplex PCR. The table shows about 210,000 clones, with 84% occurring only once. Input material: peripheral blood. These receptors were collected from a woman in her forties or fifties with active or convalescent COVID-19.

The table lists this clone with a few counts. The rearrangement links TRBV7-9 to TRBJ2-2; 8 bases line up with TRBD1. V lost 11 bases, J lost 5 bases, and 4 bases stayed unmatched. CDR1 and CDR2 (germline): SEHNR, FQNEAQ (reference sequence). CDR3 length equals 12 residues. CDR3 residues: CAGQGQTGELFF. The CDR3 DNA follows: TGTGCCGGACAGGGTCAGACCGGGGAGCTGTTTTTT. Full variable domain (remainder filled in from reference TRBV7-9 and TRBJ2-2): DTGVSQNPRHKITKRGQNVTFRCDPISEHNRLYWYRQTLGQGPEFLTYFQNEAQLEKSRLLSDRFSAERPKGSFSTLEIQRTEQGDSAMYLCAGQGQTGELFFGEGSRLTVL.

The chain recombines TRBV19 with TRBJ2-5; TRBD2 agrees at 10 bases. Germline lookup yields CDR1 LNHDA and CDR2 SQIVND (reference sequence). This CDR3 has 15 residues. Trimming cost V 7 bases and J 4 bases; bases outside gene matches: 9. The CDR3 protein is CASTLIAGGGETQYF. DNA for the CDR3: TGTGCCAGTACCCTAATAGCGGGAGGTGGAGAGACCCAGTACTTC. The entire variable domain, with the rest obtained from reference TRBV19 and TRBJ2-5, is as follows: DGGITQSPKYLFRKEGQNVTLSCEQNLNHDAMYWYRQDPGQGLRLIYYSQIVNDFQKGDIAEGYSVSREKKESFPLTVTSAQKNPTAFYLCASTLIAGGGETQYFGPGTRLLVL.

The chain carries TRBV6-5 and TRBJ2-1; D possibly corresponds to TRBD2 (6 bases). The germline gives CDR1 MNHEY, CDR2 SVGAGI. This CDR3 spans 14 amino acids. Trimming shortened V by 2 bases and J by 3 bases, and 8 bases separated the two germline ends. CDR3 DNA sequence: TGTGCCAGCAGTTACCGGGACTTCTACAATGAGCAGTTCTTC. This gives the protein CASSYRDFYNEQFF.

The V and J genes are TRBV30 and TRBJ1-3, with D unresolved. CDR1 and CDR2 from the germline V gene are GTSNPN and SVGIG (reference sequence). The V gene lost 0 bases and the J gene lost 4 bases, with 13 bases spanning the gap. CDR3 length: 15 residues. The CDR3, as DNA: TGTGCCTGGAGTGTGAGGGTGGCATCGGGAAACACCATATATTTT. Encoded protein: CAWSVRVASGNTIYF. The complete variable domain, with remaining parts taken from reference TRBV30 and TRBJ1-3, reads SQTIHQWPATLVQPVGSPLSLECTVEGTSNPNLYWYRQAAGRGLQLLFYSVGIGQISSEVPQNLSASRPQDRQFILSSKKLLLSDSGFYLCAWSVRVASGNTIYFGEGSWLTVV.

This clone was seen just once. The genes are TRBV6-5 and TRBJ1-6, with a weak D call TRBD1 (5 bases). Trimming removed 7 bases at V and 9 bases at J, with 19 bases between. The CDR3 length is 15 residues. The germline CDR1 and CDR2 sequences are MNHEY and SVGAGI. Written as DNA, the CDR3 is TGTGCCAGCACCCGCACCGCGGGACTGGGTTCACCCCTCCACTTT. Protein product: CASTRTAGLGSPLHF.

The chain employs TRBV6-6 and TRBJ2-3; tentatively, D is TRBD1 (6 bases). Deletions cut 6 bases from V and 0 bases from J, with 13 bases between. CDR3 length: 15 residues. CDR1 is MNHNY and CDR2 is SVGAGI in the germline V gene (reference sequence). The CDR3 is CASRVDRLSTDTQYF. CDR3 sequence (DNA): TGTGCCAGCAGGGTGGACAGATTGAGCACAGATACGCAGTATTTT.

This chain connects TRBV12-3 or TRBV12-4 to TRBJ2-5, with 7 positions matching TRBD1. V was clipped by 6 bases and J by 5 bases; unmatched bases: 6. The length of the CDR3 is 13 residues. CDR3 amino acids: CASRRQGRETQYF. The CDR3 bases are TGTGCCAGCAGAAGACAGGGTCGGGAGACCCAGTACTTC.

This clone was seen a handful of times. The V gene is TRBV19, the J gene TRBJ2-2, with D possibly matching TRBD2 (6 bases). Trimming cost V 4 bases and J 1 base, with 10 bases left between them. Germline loops: CDR1 LNHDA, CDR2 SQIVND (reference sequence). The CDR3 sequence is 15 residues long. The CDR3 sequence: CASSKTGENTGELFF. CDR3 coding DNA: TGTGCCAGTAGTAAGACGGGGGAGAACACCGGGGAGCTGTTTTTT.

This clone was observed at least ten times. This sequence joins TRBV12-2 and TRBJ2-7; the table's D call of TRBD1 was not tested on the DNA. TRBV12-2 is a pseudogene. The CDR3 is 14 residues long. CDR3 nucleotides: TGTGCAAGTCGCCTTGGGGCCTCGCCCTACGAGCAGTACGTC. Translation gives CASRLGASPYEQYV.

This chain joins TRBV29-1 and TRBJ1-6, with 9 bases lining up with TRBD1. Trimming removed 6 bases from V and 8 bases from J; junction bases left unmatched: 8. The CDR3 spans 14 residues. Germline V gene sequence: CDR1 SQVTM, CDR2 ANQGSEA. CDR3 sequence (DNA): TGCAGCGTGGTGACAGGGGGAGCGGATTCACCCCTCCACTTT. As protein: CSVVTGGADSPLHF.

This rearrangement joins TRBV12-3 or TRBV12-4 to TRBJ2-7; the D gene is possibly TRBD1 (6 bases). Trimming took 6 bases from V and 4 from J, leaving 13 bases between them. The CDR3 has 13 amino acids. The CDR3 sequence is CASSPDRTYEQYF. CDR3 in DNA: TGTGCCAGCAGCCCCGACAGGACATACGAGCAGTACTTC.

V and J are TRBV2 and TRBJ2-3; a weak D match, TRBD2 (5 bases). The CDR3 spans 14 residues. V was pared by 4 bases and J by 0 bases, with 8 bases between. Germline V gene sequence: CDR1 SNHLY, CDR2 FYNNEI. The CDR3 is CASSAGISTDTQYF. Written as DNA, the CDR3 is TGTGCCAGCAGTGCGGGGATTAGCACAGATACGCAGTATTTT.

This clone was found a few times. This chain uses TRBV5-1 with TRBJ1-1, with 9 bases identical to TRBD1. This CDR3 has 18 amino acids. Germline CDR1 SGHRS, CDR2 YFSETQ. Losses at the gene ends were 4 bases for V and 0 bases for J; bases not matched to a gene: 13. The CDR3 protein is CASSKGTGRGLMNTEAFF. The DNA of the CDR3 is TGCGCCAGCAGCAAAGGGACAGGGCGCGGGTTGATGAACACTGAAGCTTTCTTT.

The gene calls are TRBV2 and TRBJ2-5; 9 bases map to TRBD1. This CDR3 is 13 amino acids long. Per germline, CDR1 SNHLY and CDR2 FYNNEI. V shed 6 bases and J 7 bases; nucleotides not matched to a gene: 6. The CDR3 DNA is TGTGCCAGCAGAGGACAGGGGAAGGGGACCCAGTACTTC. It yields the protein CASRGQGKGTQYF.

The V gene is TRBV2, the J gene TRBJ1-6; D remains ambiguous. Germline V gene data show CDR1 as SNHLY and CDR2 as FYNNEI. The CDR3 runs 15 residues. With 6 bases removed from V and 9 bases from J, the gap between germline ends came to 18 bases. The CDR3 nucleotides are TGTGCCAGCAGACGGACTGCGCGTGTGGGTTCACCCCTCCACTTT. It codes for CASRRTARVGSPLHF.

Points on this clone: In the same sample, other DNA sequences code for this CDR3. The V and J genes are TRBV2 and TRBJ2-7, with D unresolved. This CDR3 comprises 10 residues. Germline loops: CDR1 SNHLY, CDR2 FYNNEI. Trimming cost V 6 bases and J 6 bases, with 6 bases left between them. DNA for the CDR3: TGTGCCAGCAGCCAGATCGAGCAGTACTTC. Translation: CASSQIEQYF.

V and J are TRBV5-4 and TRBJ1-1; 8 bases align to TRBD1. CDR3 length equals 14 residues. V lost 4 bases to trimming and J lost 3 bases; unmatched junction nucleotides: 5. Germline CDR1 SGHNT, CDR2 YYREEE (reference sequence). The CDR3 coding sequence is TGTGCCAGCAGCCCCGACAGGGGATACACTGAAGCTTTCTTT. This gives the protein CASSPDRGYTEAFF.

The chain combines TRBV5-5 with TRBJ1-2; TRBD1 matches 7 bases. The CDR3 is 19 amino acids. After removal of 0 bases from V and 2 bases from J, the junction contained 16 bases not matched to a gene. Germline CDR1 and CDR2: SGHKS and YYEKEE (reference sequence). Here the CDR3 DNA reads TGTGCCAGCAGCTTGGCCTTCCCCGGGACAGCGAATAGAAACTATGGCTACACCTTC. Translated: CASSLAFPGTANRNYGYTF.

The rearrangement joins TRBV10-3 to TRBJ1-5; 8 bases agree with TRBD1. Trimming at V came to 10 bases and at J to 0 bases, leaving 2 bases not matched to a gene. CDR3 size: 13 residues. CDR1 and CDR2 (germline): ENHRY, SYGVKD. Here the CDR3 reads CATQGASNQPQHF. CDR3 sequence (DNA): TGTGCCACTCAGGGGGCTAGCAATCAGCCCCAGCATTTT.

J is TRBJ1-1 and V is TRBV28; D remains unclear. V lost 3 bases to trimming and J lost 1 base, with 6 bases between them. Germline V gene data show CDR1 as MDHEN and CDR2 as SYDVKM. The CDR3 contains 13 residues. The CDR3 sequence is CASSLAGNTEAFF. The CDR3 region has the DNA TGTGCCAGCAGTTTGGCGGGGAACACTGAAGCTTTCTTT.

This clone was seen a few times. The gene calls are TRBV10-3 and TRBJ1-2, with 8 bases aligning to TRBD1. V dropped 3 bases and J dropped 4; count of bases not matched to a gene: 7. From germline, CDR1 is ENHRY and CDR2 SYGVKD. The CDR3 consists of 15 residues. In DNA, the CDR3 is TGTGCCATCAGTGACTCAGACAGGGGACCCTATGGCTACACCTTC. Protein product: CAISDSDRGPYGYTF.

This chain joins TRBV28 and TRBJ2-1; the D is unclear. The CDR3 runs to 12 residues. Germline V gene sequence: CDR1 MDHEN, CDR2 SYDVKM. Trimming shortened V by 4 bases and J by 6 bases, and 7 bases separated the two germline ends. CDR3 DNA: TGTGCCAGCAGTTCCTCCGGCAATGAGCAGTTCTTC. It translates to CASSSSGNEQFF.

This clone came up once. The genes are TRBV6-5 and TRBJ2-2; unclear D gene. The CDR3 is 15 amino acids. In germline, CDR1 is MNHEY, CDR2 SVGAGI. The V and J ends lost 6 bases and 1 base respectively, with 12 bases between them. CDR3 DNA: TGTGCCAGCAGCGTGCGTCCTCTGAACACCGGGGAGCTGTTTTTT. It is translated as CASSVRPLNTGELFF.

As concerns this clone: One end of the junction fails to match germline, which may point to a read error. The gene calls are TRBV19 and TRBJ2-7; 9 bases map to TRBD1. The CDR3 length is 13 residues. Germline CDR1 is LNHDA and CDR2 is SQIVND (reference sequence). The CDR3 nucleotides read TGTGCCAGTAGCACCGGGACAGGGACCTCAATGGTCTTC. It specifies CASSTGTGTSMVF.